This T cell receptor beta chain derives from a study of blood T cell repertoires in COVID-19. Looking at the study overall: COVID-19 samples collected from the United States, Italy and Spain covered acute and convalescent phases.

Germline V gives CDR1 MNHEY, CDR2 SMNVEV (reference sequence). This CDR3 has 15 residues. V was clipped by 3 bases and J by 4 bases; unmatched bases: 4. Original processing notes: Cell counts per sample came from amplifying reference gene primers. The protocol was immunoSEQ multiplex PCR, while the TCRdb copy is restricted to in-frame clones and leaves out a portion. D and trimming come from the DNA, and the V and J calls and clone size come from that table. Here the sample spans around 94,000 clones, around 80% being singletons. The TCR comes from a man in his sixties with active or convalescent COVID-19. V gene TRBV27 combines with J gene TRBJ2-2; 8 bases map to TRBD1. Sequencing input: peripheral blood. The CDR3 is CASSFGQGATGELFF. CDR3 coding DNA: TGTGCCAGCAGTTTTGGGCAGGGGGCCACCGGGGAGCTGTTTTTT.